The rows below give T cell receptor beta chains drawn from one sample of a study of shared clonotypes between healthy human individuals. Sequencing used immunoSEQ multiplex PCR; TCRdb keeps in-frame clones, though not all of them. The sample records around 300,000 clones, roughly 84% being singletons. The specimen was memory CD8+ T cells sorted from blood. These receptors all come from a man younger than 30 in good health. Each CDR3 is given with its conserved first and last residue. Fields, in order: V gene, D gene, clone size, CDR3 length, J gene, CDR3 DNA, CDR3 protein. A D gene is named only where the DNA matches it firmly. Rows may omit the clone size; those that give it use once, few, many or a size class.

TRBV6-5,TRBD2,once,15,TRBJ2-1,TGTGCCAGCAGTTACGGGACTAGCTCCTACAATGAGCAGTTCTTC,CASSYGTSSYNEQFF
TRBV5-4,TRBD1,.,12,TRBJ2-7,TGTGCCAGCAGCGCGACAGGGAACGAGCAGTACTTC,CASSATGNEQYF
TRBV10-2,.,once,11,TRBJ2-7,TGCGCCAGCAGTGAACCCTACGAGCAGTACTTC,CASSEPYEQYF
TRBV14,TRBD1,.,15,TRBJ2-7,TGTGCCAGCAGCCAAACGGGACAGCGAAGCTACGAGCAGTACTTC,CASSQTGQRSYEQYF
TRBV25-1,.,.,13,TRBJ2-7,TGTGCCACCGAAAGCAGTGTTACCTACGAGCAGTACTTC,CATESSVTYEQYF
TRBV11-2,TRBD1,.,15,TRBJ2-4,TGTGCCAGCAGCCATCTCGCCGGGACAGGGACCATTCAGTACTTC,CASSHLAGTGTIQYF
TRBV7-2,.,.,16,TRBJ2-7,TGTGCCAGCAGCCACCTGAGGACGCTCAACTACTACGAGCAGTACTTC,CASSHLRTLNYYEQYF
TRBV25-1,TRBD2,.,18,TRBJ2-7,TGTGCCAGCAGTGAATTTAACCCTGAGGTTAGCGGGGACTACGAGCAGTACTTC,CASSEFNPEVSGDYEQYF
TRBV19,.,once,13,TRBJ2-7,TGTGCCAGTAGTAGGGACCCAGCCTACGAGCAGTACTTC,CASSRDPAYEQYF
TRBV4-2,TRBD2,.,16,TRBJ2-1,TGTGCCAGCAGCCCATATACTAGCGGGGTCCCTCATGAGCAGTTCTTC,CASSPYTSGVPHEQFF
TRBV10-3,.,.,11,TRBJ2-7,TGTGCCATCATGGCCTCCTACGAGCAGTACTTC,CAIMASYEQYF
TRBV7-2,.,once,13,TRBJ2-7,TGTGCCAGCAGCTTGAGGGCCGCCTACGAGCAGTACTTC,CASSLRAAYEQYF
TRBV6-6,.,.,12,TRBJ1-1,TGTGCCAGCACCTACGGGGGGTCTGAAGCTTTCTTT,CASTYGGSEAFF
TRBV5-1,TRBD2,.,15,TRBJ2-3,TGCGCCAGCAGCTTGGCCGGAGCGGGAGGAGATACGCAGTATTTT,CASSLAGAGGDTQYF
TRBV27,TRBD1,.,17,TRBJ2-3,TGTGCCAGCAGTCCAGACCCCCGGACAGGGGAAACAGATACGCAGTATTTT,CASSPDPRTGETDTQYF
TRBV4-1,.,.,17,TRBJ2-1,TGCGCCAGCAGCCAAGATAACTTGGAGGGAGTCTACAATGAGCAGTTCTTC,CASSQDNLEGVYNEQFF
TRBV30,.,many,12,TRBJ1-1,TGTGCCTGGAGTGTACCTGGCGCAGAAGCTTTCTTT,CAWSVPGAEAFF
TRBV7-9,TRBD2,.,15,TRBJ2-1,TGTGCCAGCAGCCCGGGACTAGCGGGAGCGAATGAGCAGTTCTTC,CASSPGLAGANEQFF
TRBV5-5,.,.,12,TRBJ2-7,TGTGCCAGCATAGGGGTTATGGCCGAGCAGTACTTC,CASIGVMAEQYF
TRBV27,.,.,15,TRBJ2-7,TGTGCCAGCAGTTTATTTGGGGACACCAAAAACGAGCAGTACTTC,CASSLFGDTKNEQYF
TRBV7-3,.,.,14,TRBJ2-1,TGTGCCAGCAGCGAACGGGACGGTTACAATGAGCAGTTCTTC,CASSERDGYNEQFF
TRBV7-4,.,.,15,TRBJ2-1,TGTGCCAGCAGCCCCATAAGGGGACTCTACAATGAGCAGTTCTTC,CASSPIRGLYNEQFF
TRBV27,.,.,17,TRBJ2-3,TGTGCCAGCAGTTCCGGTTTCTGGCGGGAAGGCACAGATACGCAGTATTTT,CASSSGFWREGTDTQYF
TRBV27,TRBD2,.,17,TRBJ2-1,TGTGCCAGCAGTTTATCGTCTGGGGCGGGGGTCTACAATGAGCAGTTCTTC,CASSLSSGAGVYNEQFF
TRBV5-8,.,.,14,TRBJ1-2,TGTGCCAGCAGCTTATGGGAGACTATTCATGGCTACACCTTC,CASSLWETIHGYTF
TRBV7-3,.,once,16,TRBJ1-6,TGTGCCAGCAGCTTAGGCCAGCCATTCTATAATTCACCCCTCCACTTT,CASSLGQPFYNSPLHF
TRBV5-6,TRBD2,.,16,TRBJ2-7,TGTGCCAGCAGCTTGAAGAGGCGGGAGGTCTCCTACGAGCAGTACTTC,CASSLKRREVSYEQYF
TRBV5-1,TRBD1,.,16,TRBJ2-1,TGCGCCAGCAGCTTGAGGACAGGGTTATCATACAATGAGCAGTTCTTC,CASSLRTGLSYNEQFF
TRBV6-4,.,.,14,TRBJ2-1,TGTGCCAGCAGTGACGGCCCAGGGAGTAATGAGCAGTTCTTC,CASSDGPGSNEQFF
TRBV6-5,TRBD2,.,14,TRBJ2-7,TGTGCCAGCATTGGACTAGCGGGAGGCTACGAGCAGTACTTC,CASIGLAGGYEQYF
TRBV6-6,TRBD1,many,14,TRBJ1-4,TGTGCCAGCAGTGAGGGGACAGGGCGCGAAAAACTGTTTTTT,CASSEGTGREKLFF
TRBV27,.,.,13,TRBJ1-2,TGTGCCAGCAGTTCCAGGGTAGGGTCTGGCTACACCTTC,CASSSRVGSGYTF
TRBV4-3,.,.,16,TRBJ2-7,TGCGCCAGCAGCCAAGGTACAGGGATAAATGCCTACGAGCAGTACTTC,CASSQGTGINAYEQYF
TRBV25-1,TRBD1,.,17,TRBJ1-4,TGTGCCAGCAGTGAAGGAGTGACAGGGGTAGAAGTGGAAAAACTGTTTTTT,CASSEGVTGVEVEKLFF
TRBV11-2,.,.,12,TRBJ2-5,TGTGCCAGCAGCCCCCCTAAAGGGACCCAGTACTTC,CASSPPKGTQYF
TRBV6-5,.,.,11,TRBJ2-7,TGTGCCAGCAGTGATTCACTGGTGCAGTACTTC,CASSDSLVQYF
TRBV4-3,.,.,13,TRBJ1-2,TGCGCCAGCAGCCATGAAAAGGGCTATGGCTACACCTTC,CASSHEKGYGYTF
TRBV5-4,.,.,14,TRBJ2-7,TGTGCCAGCAGCTTGGAGGGACAATCCTACGAGCAGTACTTC,CASSLEGQSYEQYF
TRBV6-5,.,.,14,TRBJ2-1,TGTGCCAGCAGTTGGTTTCAGGGGAGTAGTGAGCAGTTCTTC,CASSWFQGSSEQFF
TRBV19,TRBD1,.,14,TRBJ2-7,TGTGCCAGTAGTCTGGGACAGGGGGCCTACGAGCAGTACTTC,CASSLGQGAYEQYF
TRBV28,.,.,17,TRBJ1-6,TGTGCCAGCAGTTTGCGGGGCGGAAGCTCCTATAATTCACCCCTCCACTTT,CASSLRGGSSYNSPLHF
TRBV5-6,.,.,14,TRBJ1-2,TGTGCCAGCAGCTTGGGGGGAGCTAACTATGGCTACACCTTC,CASSLGGANYGYTF
TRBV9,.,.,12,TRBJ2-7,TGTGCCAGCAGCCTGGACGGCTACGAGCAGTACTTC,CASSLDGYEQYF
TRBV9,TRBD2,.,16,TRBJ2-7,TGTGCCAGCAGCATTCACAGGACTAGCGGGAGCTACGAGCAGTACTTC,CASSIHRTSGSYEQYF
TRBV4-1,.,many,13,TRBJ2-7,TGCGCCAGCAGCCGGGGACAATTCTACGAGCAGTACTTC,CASSRGQFYEQYF
TRBV4-3,.,.,15,TRBJ2-1,TGCGCCAGCAGCCACTCGGAGCTAGCGTTCAATGAGCAGTTCTTC,CASSHSELAFNEQFF
TRBV28,TRBD2,.,15,TRBJ2-3,TGTGCCAGCAGTTTTCTGACTAGCGGCACAGATACGCAGTATTTT,CASSFLTSGTDTQYF
TRBV6-1,.,.,15,TRBJ2-7,TGTGCCAGCAGTGAATTGGTCAGCGGAGGCTACGAGCAGTACTTC,CASSELVSGGYEQYF